The 26 T cell receptor beta chains reported below all come from one sample, sequenced in a study of T cells after yellow fever vaccination. Via MiXCR, TCRdb re-called the 5' RACE reads, giving one row per CDR3 protein. The table lists a few hundred thousand distinct CDR3 sequences, about 5% of them singletons, with more than 3% in the top ten. Sequenced material: CD4+ T cells sorted from PBMCs, taken on the day of the yellow fever booster vaccination. The source of these receptors is a man aged 18 to 35 who received the YFV17D yellow fever vaccine.

This clonotype came up a few times. V is TRBV27 and J is TRBJ1-4; weak D call: TRBD1 (6 bases). CDR1 and CDR2 from the germline V gene are MNHEY and SMNVEV (reference sequence). The CDR3 is made up of 16 amino acids. The V gene lost 5 bases and the J gene lost 3 bases, with 16 bases spanning the gap. CDR3 nucleotide sequence: TGTGCCAGCAGTACCTCTGGACAGTCTCCTAATGAAAAACTGTTTTTT. This codes for CASSTSGQSPNEKLFF.

This clonotype was seen ten or more times. V usage is TRBV7-3 and J usage is TRBJ2-1; 8 bases agree with TRBD2. Unmatched junction bases numbered 5, after V lost 2 bases and J lost 5 bases. CDR1 is SGHTA and CDR2 is FQGTGA in the germline V gene. The CDR3 has 15 residues. The CDR3 sequence: CASSLRLAGHNEQFF. The CDR3 region has the DNA TGTGCCAGCAGCTTACGGCTAGCGGGCCACAATGAGCAGTTCTTC.

This clonotype appeared many times. Compared with germline, one end of the junction differs, possibly owing to a read error. V usage is TRBV28 and J usage is TRBJ2-3; D tentatively reads TRBD1 or TRBD2 (5 bases each). The CDR3 contains 13 residues. Germline V gives CDR1 MDHEN, CDR2 SYDVKM. CDR3 amino acids: CSSKGPSTDTQYF. CDR3 DNA: TGCTCCTCCAAGGGACCATCCACAGATACGCAGTATTTT.

This clonotype was seen only a few times. V and J are TRBV10-3 and TRBJ2-1, with D perhaps given as TRBD1 or TRBD2 (5 bases each). Germline CDR1 ENHRY, CDR2 SYGVKD. The ends were cut back, 3 bases at V and 9 bases at J, with 15 bases in the middle. This CDR3 contains 14 residues. The chain's CDR3 is CAISDNRGATEQFF. DNA of the CDR3: TGTGCCATCAGTGACAATAGAGGGGCGACTGAGCAGTTCTTC.

This clonotype has more than one count but fewer than ten. This chain uses TRBV5-1 with TRBJ1-2; no firm D call. The CDR3 has 13 amino acids. Trimming shortened V by 0 bases and J by 4 bases, and 7 bases separated the two germline ends. From germline, CDR1 is SGHRS and CDR2 YFSETQ. CDR3 sequence: CASSLDMSYGYTF. The CDR3 DNA reads as TGCGCCAGCAGCTTGGACATGAGCTATGGCTACACCTTC.

The genes are TRBV29-1 and TRBJ2-7, with a possible D match to TRBD1 (5 bases). The CDR3 is 15 residues long. CDR1 SQVTM and CDR2 ANQGSEA come from the germline V gene. V lost 6 bases and J lost 0, with 18 bases in between. The CDR3: CSVARVHRTSYEQYF. The CDR3 bases are TGCAGCGTCGCGAGAGTGCACAGGACCTCCTACGAGCAGTACTTC.

The rearrangement uses TRBV20-1 and TRBJ1-4; perhaps TRBD1 as D (5 bases). Germline V gene data show CDR1 as DFQATT and CDR2 as SNEGSKA (reference sequence). V lost 3 bases to trimming and J lost 8 bases, with 16 bases between them. The CDR3 runs 14 residues. CDR3 residues: CSARPRGLSEKLFF. CDR3 sequence (DNA): TGCAGTGCTAGGCCGAGGGGCCTAAGCGAAAAACTGTTTTTT.

This clonotype was counted between two and nine times. The chain is built from TRBV5-1 and TRBJ1-3, with D perhaps matching TRBD1 (5 bases). Trimming removed 2 bases at V and 0 bases at J, with 12 bases between. The CDR3 consists of 16 residues. Germline values: CDR1 SGHRS, CDR2 YFSETQ. The CDR3 here is CASSFRDVSSGNTIYF. In DNA form, the CDR3 reads TGCGCCAGCAGCTTCCGGGACGTAAGCTCTGGAAACACCATATATTTT.

This clonotype has more than one count but fewer than ten. The gene calls are TRBV3-1 and TRBJ2-3; TRBD1 might be the D (5 bases). Between the trimmed V and J ends, which lost 0 bases and 2 bases, there was a span of 15 bases. The length of the CDR3 is 17 residues. The germline V gene has CDR1 LGHDT and CDR2 YNNKEL (reference sequence). The CDR3 protein is CASSQESPGRVTDTQYF. In DNA, the CDR3 is TGTGCCAGCAGCCAAGAATCGCCAGGGCGTGTCACAGATACGCAGTATTTT.

The chain recombines TRBV7-2 with TRBJ1-6; possible D gene TRBD1, 5 bases. This CDR3 has 15 residues. Trimming took off 0 bases at V and 8 bases at J, with 11 bases between the two ends. Germline V CDR1 and CDR2: SGHTA, FQGNSA. The CDR3 spells CASSLARQGDSPLHF. In DNA, the CDR3 is TGTGCCAGCAGCTTAGCGCGGCAGGGAGATTCACCCCTCCACTTT.

This clonotype was seen ten or more times. The J gene is TRBJ2-3, the V gene TRBV12-3 or TRBV12-4; no clear D. The CDR3 is 14 residues long. Trimming cost V 3 bases and J 0 bases, with 7 bases left between them. CDR3 amino acids: CASSLITSTDTQYF. CDR3 nucleotide sequence: TGTGCCAGCAGTTTGATCACTAGCACAGATACGCAGTATTTT.

This clonotype was counted a single time. Possible read error: a much larger clone is one base away. DNA of the CDR3: TGTGCCATCAGTGCCGGGCAAGCGGTGGGTGTCGAGCAGTACTTC. Translation: CAISAGQAVGVEQYF. The chain couples TRBV10-3 to TRBJ2-7, with a tentative D call TRBD2 (5 bases). Germline V CDR1 and CDR2: ENHRY, SYGVKD. Trimming shortened V by 4 bases and J by 6 bases, and 19 bases separated the two germline ends. The CDR3 spans 15 residues.

J is TRBJ2-3 and V is TRBV7-6, with TRBD2 as a possible D gene (6 bases). Trimming cost V 2 bases and J 3 bases, with 15 bases left between them. CDR1 and CDR2 (germline): SGHVS, FNYEAQ. The CDR3 contains 16 residues. CDR3 protein: CASSLRGSVWTDTQYF. The CDR3 coding sequence is TGTGCCAGCAGCTTACGGGGGTCAGTTTGGACAGATACGCAGTATTTT.

DNA for the CDR3: TGTGCCAGCAGCTTCGACAGAACTAATGAAAAACTGTTTTTT. It yields the protein CASSFDRTNEKLFF. The gene calls are TRBV5-6 and TRBJ1-4; a possible D gene is TRBD1 (5 bases). Per germline, CDR1 SGHDT and CDR2 YYEEEE. Between the trimmed V and J ends, which lost 2 bases and 1 base, there was a span of 6 bases. There are 14 residues in the CDR3.

This clonotype was counted a few times. The J gene is TRBJ2-7, the V gene TRBV7-2, with unresolved D. Germline V CDR1 and CDR2: SGHTA, FQGNSA. The ends were cut back, 2 bases at V and 0 bases at J, with 11 bases in the middle. The CDR3 consists of 15 residues. The CDR3 nucleotides are TGTGCCAGCAGCTTATCTCTAGGTAACTCCTACGAGCAGTACTTC. This codes for CASSLSLGNSYEQYF.

This clonotype has at least ten counts. The genes are TRBV12-3 or TRBV12-4 and TRBJ2-2; TRBD2 is a possible D gene (5 bases). The V end was cut by 2 bases, the J end by 6 bases, with 7 bases between. The CDR3 spans 13 residues. The CDR3 DNA is TGTGCCAGCAGTTTAATGAGGGCCGGGGAGCTGTTTTTT. Its translation is CASSLMRAGELFF.

This clonotype was observed a handful of times. The chain is built from TRBV5-1 and TRBJ2-1; the D gene is possibly TRBD1 (7 bases). The CDR3 is made up of 14 amino acids. V dropped 5 bases and J dropped 9 bases, with 18 bases sitting between them. Germline CDR1 SGHRS, CDR2 YFSETQ. CDR3 in DNA: TGCGCCAGCAGTACGGGACTCCAGGGGGGTGAGCAGTTCTTC. It codes for CASSTGLQGGEQFF.

The chain recombines TRBV5-1 with TRBJ2-5, with 7 bases matching TRBD1. Germline CDR1 is SGHRS and CDR2 is YFSETQ. CDR3 length: 15 residues. The ends lost 0 bases at V and 5 bases at J; junction bases unmatched: 7. As DNA, the CDR3 is TGCGCCAGCAGCTTGGCACCGGGACAGTGGGAGACCCAGTACTTC. Amino acids: CASSLAPGQWETQYF.

This chain joins TRBV30 and TRBJ2-3; possibly TRBD2 for D (6 bases). Trimming cost V 7 bases and J 0 bases, with 14 bases left between them. CDR1 GTSNPN and CDR2 SVGIG come from the germline V gene (reference sequence). The CDR3 extends over 14 amino acids. The CDR3 DNA reads as TGTGCCTTGGACACGGGGGTAAGCACAGATACGCAGTATTTT. Its protein is CALDTGVSTDTQYF.

Note on this clonotype: This may be a read error, as it is one base from a much larger clone. The gene calls are TRBV7-8 and TRBJ2-1; TRBD1 matches 7 bases. Germline V gene sequence: CDR1 SGHVS, CDR2 FQNEAQ. CDR3 length equals 15 residues. This chain's CDR3 is CASSPRTGSYNEHFF. The CDR3 DNA follows: TGTGCCAGCAGCCCAAGGACAGGCTCCTACAATGAGCATTTCTTC.

In its sample, this clonotype was seen a few times. V gene TRBV7-2 combines with J gene TRBJ2-5; 9 nucleotides match TRBD1. The CDR3 runs to 15 residues. V lost 4 bases and J lost 5; bases outside the gene matches: 8. Germline lookup yields CDR1 SGHTA and CDR2 FQGNSA. CDR3 in amino acids: CASSSGTGRGETQYF. CDR3 in DNA: TGTGCCAGCAGCTCGGGGACAGGGCGGGGGGAGACCCAGTACTTC. Filled out from reference TRBV7-2 and TRBJ2-5, the complete variable domain reads GAGVSQSPSNKVTEKGKDVELRCDPISGHTALYWYRQSLGQGLEFLIYFQGNSAPDKSGLPSDRFSAERTGGSVSTLTIQRTQQEDSAVYLCASSSGTGRGETQYFGPGTRLLVL.

The chain is built from TRBV12-3 or TRBV12-4 and TRBJ2-3; D is possibly TRBD2 (5 bases). There are 14 residues in the CDR3. V gave up 5 bases and J gave up 2 bases, with 11 bases separating them. The CDR3 protein is CASSEGHYTDTQYF. The CDR3 coding sequence is TGTGCCAGCAGTGAGGGTCACTACACAGATACGCAGTATTTT.

The V call is TRBV3-1, the J call TRBJ2-6; 8 bases match TRBD2. Germline V gene lookup returns CDR1 LGHDT and CDR2 YNNKEL (reference sequence). Losses at the gene ends were 4 bases for V and 1 base for J; bases not matched to a gene: 6. CDR3 length equals 17 residues. DNA of the CDR3: TGTGCCAGCAGCCGACGGGGGGGCCGTTCTGGGGCCAACGTCCTGACTTTC. It is translated as CASSRRGGRSGANVLTF. Full variable domain (rest looked up from reference TRBV3-1 and TRBJ2-6): DTAVSQTPKYLVTQMGNDKSIKCEQNLGHDTMYWYKQDSKKFLKIMFSYNNKELIINETVPNRFSPKSPDKAHLNLHINSLELGDSAVYFCASSRRGGRSGANVLTFGAGSRLTVL.

This clonotype was counted only a few times. This sequence joins TRBV9 and TRBJ2-5; D is possibly TRBD1 (6 bases). Per the germline V gene, CDR1 is SGDLS and CDR2 is YYNGEE. V was shortened by 2 bases and J by 0 bases, with 11 bases between the two germline ends. This CDR3 is 15 amino acids long. This chain's CDR3 is CASSVDRRYQETQYF. The CDR3 nucleotides are TGTGCCAGCAGCGTCGACAGGAGGTACCAAGAGACCCAGTACTTC.

This clonotype has ten or more counts. The chain couples TRBV5-1 to TRBJ2-1, with 10 bases aligning to TRBD1. The V segment lost 0 bases and the J segment 6 bases; nucleotides outside the gene matches: 3. This CDR3 has 15 amino acids. Germline assignment: CDR1 SGHRS and CDR2 YFSETQ. The CDR3 DNA reads as TGCGCCAGCAGCTTGGTCGGGACAGGGGTCAATGAGCAGTTCTTC. Its protein is CASSLVGTGVNEQFF.

At least ten counts were recorded for this clonotype. The chain uses TRBV6-5 and TRBJ2-1; 12 bases are a match to TRBD2. The CDR3 contains 20 residues. CDR1 is MNHEY and CDR2 is SVGAGI in the germline V gene. V lost 6 bases and J lost 4; bases outside the gene matches: 19. The CDR3 region has the DNA TGTGCCAGCAGCCACCCAGCTAGCGGGGGGGACCACCCCTATTACAATGAGCAGTTCTTC. It is translated as CASSHPASGGDHPYYNEQFF.